A selection of T cell receptor beta chains follows, all from one sample in a study of OX40 agonist ivuxolimab in advanced cancers. Method: immunoSEQ multiplex PCR; TCRdb's copy keeps in-frame clones and lacks some. The sample lists tens of thousands of clones, 83% seen once, with roughly 1.2% in the top ten. The sample in question was CD4+ or CD8+ T cells sorted from blood, obtained in a trial of the OX40 agonist ivuxolimab. All receptors come from an adult with an advanced solid tumor such as melanoma, head and neck, liver or kidney cancer. The CDR3 runs from the conserved cysteine through the conserved F or W. A D gene is named only where the DNA matches it firmly. Rows may omit the clone size; those that give it use once, few, many or a size class.

.	TRBJ1-6	.	TRBV6-4	CASSARTGDNSPLHF	TGTGCCAGCAGTGCCCGGACGGGCGATAATTCACCCCTCCACTTT
.	TRBJ1-2	TRBD1	TRBV9	CASSLGTGPHYGYTF	TGTGCCAGCAGCCTCGGGACAGGGCCACACTATGGCTACACCTTC
.	TRBJ1-6	TRBD1	TRBV2	CASSVETGQNSPLHF	TGTGCCAGCAGTGTGGAGACAGGGCAAAATTCACCCCTCCACTTT
.	TRBJ2-2	.	TRBV5-1	CASSLGGPVTGELFF	TGCGCCAGCAGCTTGGGGGGGCCAGTCACCGGGGAGCTGTTTTTT
.	TRBJ1-3	TRBD1	TRBV5-1	CASSDSRQGAGNTIYF	TGCGCCAGCAGCGATTCTAGACAGGGGGCAGGAAACACCATATATTTT
.	TRBJ2-4	TRBD1	TRBV5-1	CASSSGTGVTAKNIQYF	TGCGCCAGCAGCTCCGGGACAGGGGTCACGGCCAAAAACATTCAGTACTTC
once	TRBJ2-7	.	TRBV4-3	CASSQDHRAGEQYF	TGCGCCAGCAGCCAAGATCACCGGGCCGGCGAGCAGTACTTC
once	TRBJ2-1	TRBD2	TRBV5-1	CASRVAGRGQFF	TGCGCCAGCAGGGTAGCGGGGAGAGGGCAGTTCTTC
.	TRBJ2-1	.	TRBV6-5	CASSTRQPYNEQFF	TGTGCCAGCAGTACCCGACAGCCGTACAATGAGCAGTTCTTC
.	TRBJ1-2	.	TRBV19	CASTVRGQPRGYTF	TGTGCCAGTACTGTCCGGGGCCAACCGCGTGGCTACACCTTC
.	TRBJ2-1	TRBD2	TRBV19	CASSIVAGGSYNEQFF	TGTGCCAGTAGTATTGTAGCGGGGGGCTCCTACAATGAGCAGTTCTTC
.	TRBJ2-7	.	TRBV1	CTSSQGEGETAGGPHAGYEQYF	TGCACCAGCAGCCAAGGGGAAGGGGAGACAGCGGGGGGGCCCCACGCCGGCTACGAGCAGTACTTC
.	TRBJ2-5	TRBD1	TRBV11-2	CASSRDRGAGTQYF	TGTGCCAGCAGCAGGGACAGGGGCGCGGGGACCCAGTACTTC
.	TRBJ2-1	TRBD1	TRBV4-2	CASSRGLGQVDNEQFF	TGTGCCAGCAGCCGGGGTTTGGGACAGGTTGACAATGAGCAGTTCTTC
.	TRBJ2-5	.	TRBV7-2	CASSFGGGETQYF	TGTGCCAGCAGCTTCGGCGGAGGGGAGACCCAGTACTTC
.	TRBJ1-6	TRBD1	TRBV9	CASTSGGVSYNSPLHF	TGTGCCAGCACCTCAGGGGGAGTCTCCTATAATTCACCCCTCCACTTT
.	TRBJ2-2	.	TRBV7-9	CASSPYMKLNTGELFF	TGTGCCAGCAGCCCTTACATGAAGTTGAACACCGGGGAGCTGTTTTTT
.	TRBJ2-7	.	TRBV6-5	CAGSWGLQYEQYF	TGTGCCGGCAGTTGGGGACTCCAGTACGAGCAGTACTTC
.	TRBJ1-6	.	TRBV4-3	CASSQVLEGSPLHF	TGCGCCAGCAGCCAAGTTCTGGAGGGTTCACCCCTCCACTTT
.	TRBJ2-5	.	TRBV7-2	CASSLNILVEETQYF	TGTGCCAGCAGCTTAAATATCCTGGTCGAAGAGACCCAGTACTTC
.	TRBJ1-3	.	TRBV9	CASSQDTLDGNTIYF	TGTGCCAGCAGCCAGGACACCCTCGATGGAAACACCATATATTTT
.	TRBJ2-3	.	TRBV30	CAWSVLGGPADTQYF	TGTGCCTGGAGTGTACTGGGGGGGCCTGCAGATACGCAGTATTTT
.	TRBJ2-5	.	TRBV11-2	CASNNPWGTTQETQYF	TGTGCCAGCAACAACCCCTGGGGGACGACTCAAGAGACCCAGTACTTC
.	TRBJ1-3	.	TRBV5-4	CAFSWGGSAGNTIYF	TGTGCCTTTTCGTGGGGTGGGAGCGCTGGAAACACCATATATTTT
.	TRBJ1-4	.	TRBV4-2	CASSQDLRDEKLFF	TGTGCCAGCAGCCAAGATTTGAGGGATGAAAAACTGTTTTTT
.	TRBJ1-1	TRBD1	TRBV18	CASSRRQGAGLTEAFF	TGTGCCAGCTCACGCCGGCAGGGGGCCGGTTTGACTGAAGCTTTCTTT
.	TRBJ1-1	.	TRBV30	CAQARLGTEAFF	TGTGCTCAGGCCAGATTAGGGACTGAAGCTTTCTTT
few	TRBJ1-5	.	TRBV27	CASSLYRNNQPQHF	TGTGCCAGCAGTTTGTACAGAAACAATCAGCCCCAGCATTTT